This T cell receptor (beta chain) derives from a study of OX40 agonist ivuxolimab in advanced cancers. Overall study: Given to patients was ivuxolimab, an agonistic anti-OX40 (CD134) antibody.

The CDR3 totals 15 residues. CDR1 is SGHVS and CDR2 is FQNEAQ in the germline V gene. V lost 5 bases to trimming and J lost 4 bases; unmatched junction nucleotides: 7. Assay used: immunoSEQ multiplex PCR; TCRdb lists only in-frame clones, some missing. The sample consists of over 55,000 clones, 90% of them appearing once. Patients had blood sampled at baseline and again on cycle 4 day 1 and cycle 7 day 1. The specimen comprised CD4+ or CD8+ T cells sorted from blood, sampled in a trial of the OX40 agonist ivuxolimab. The chain links TRBV7-8 to TRBJ1-5, with 8 bases that match TRBD1. The TCR comes from an adult with an advanced solid tumor such as melanoma, head and neck, liver or kidney cancer. CDR3 loop: CASSTPGTGNQPQHF. CDR3 DNA: TGTGCCAGCAGCACCCCCGGGACAGGTAATCAGCCCCAGCATTTT. Based on the CDR3 plus reference TRBV7-8 and TRBJ1-5, the full variable domain is GAGVSQSPRYKVAKRGQDVALRCDPISGHVSLFWYQQALGQGPEFLTYFQNEAQLDKSGLPSDRFFAERPEGSVSTLKIQRTQQEDSAVYLCASSTPGTGNQPQHFGDGTRLSIL.